This T cell receptor beta chain was captured by sequencing in a study of cytomegalovirus exposure and HLA in healthy donors. PCR involved 60 Vbeta and 13 Jbeta primers. TCRdb keeps only in-frame clones here, not all; method: immunoSEQ multiplex PCR. The sample records over 100,000 clones, approximately 79% being singletons. General observations from the study: The authors listed some 160 TCR beta chains as cytomegalovirus-associated. Later, TCR association rates were found to vary by HLA locus, highest for DRB1 and lowest for HLA-C. In a later analysis, CMV-associated beta chains were mostly HLA-associated, it appeared. What a later analysis reportedly showed was that an Asian-associated ancestry cluster had fewer N-insertions than the approximately 720-donor mean.

Comment on this clone: Antigen: not known.

This TCR was sampled from a man aged 25-40 years in good health and CMV-seronegative. The source material was PBMCs.

The CDR3 DNA reads TGCGCCAGCAGCTTGGAGGGGGCGGTTGAGCAGTACTTC. This gives the protein CASSLEGAVEQYF. The genes are TRBV5-1 and TRBJ2-7; 7 bases map to TRBD1. The CDR3 is 13 amino acids. Germline lookup yields CDR1 SGHRS and CDR2 YFSETQ. The V gene end was trimmed by 0 bases and the J gene end by 7 bases; junction bases not matched to a gene: 4.